One and the same sample provided the 12 T cell receptor beta chains below, sequenced in a study of T cell responses to AZD1222 COVID-19 vaccine. Sequencing was performed with immunoSEQ multiplex PCR; in TCRdb, only in-frame clones are kept and a portion is missing. The sample includes roughly 35,000 clones, 75% to 80% of them seen just once. The sample was peripheral blood, taken 28 days after the second AZD1222 dose. The receptors here all came from an adult who received the AZD1222 COVID-19 vaccine.

The chain employs TRBV18 and TRBJ2-3, with a weak D call TRBD2 (5 bases). Trimming took off 3 bases at V and 1 base at J, with 11 bases between the two ends. Germline CDR1 is KGHSH and CDR2 is LQKENI. The CDR3 extends over 15 amino acids. As DNA, the CDR3 is TGTGCCAGCTCACCCGAGGACTCTGGCACAGATACGCAGTATTTT. It codes for CASSPEDSGTDTQYF.

This clone has just one count. The genes are TRBV7-3 and TRBJ2-2; TRBD1 aligns across 7 bases. Germline lookup yields CDR1 SGHTA and CDR2 FQGTGA. The CDR3 runs 14 residues. The ends lost 6 bases at V and 6 bases at J; junction bases unmatched: 7. The CDR3 bases are TGTGCCAGCAGACAACAGGGGACGGCCGGGGAGCTGTTTTTT. This sequence encodes CASRQQGTAGELFF.

The chain carries TRBV5-1 and TRBJ1-3, with D possibly being TRBD1 (5 bases). Germline lookup yields CDR1 SGHRS and CDR2 YFSETQ. This CDR3 is 13 amino acids long. Trimming left V 2 bases short and J 4 bases short, with 7 bases between. The CDR3 spells CASSLGAGNTIYF. CDR3 sequence (DNA): TGCGCCAGCAGCTTAGGGGCCGGAAACACCATATATTTT.

The chain employs TRBV7-2 and TRBJ2-5, with D maybe TRBD2 (6 bases). The ends were cut back, 3 bases at V and 1 base at J, with 15 bases in the middle. Germline assignment: CDR1 SGHTA and CDR2 FQGNSA. The CDR3 spans 16 residues. As DNA, the CDR3 is TGTGCCAGCAGCTTCTCCGGGAGCACGGCCCAAGAGACCCAGTACTTC. As protein: CASSFSGSTAQETQYF.

The V gene is TRBV12-3 or TRBV12-4, the J gene TRBJ2-1, with D unclear. The CDR3 has 13 amino acids. Trimming shortened V by 7 bases and J by 4 bases, and 11 bases separated the two germline ends. DNA of the CDR3: TGTGCCAGCAAACTCGACTCATACAATGAGCAGTTCTTC. Protein sequence: CASKLDSYNEQFF.

This clone has more than one count but fewer than ten. The rearrangement uses TRBV6-1 and TRBJ2-7; 8 bases line up with TRBD1. V lost 3 bases, J lost 5 bases, and 6 bases stayed unmatched. Germline V gives CDR1 MNHNS, CDR2 SASEGT. CDR3 length: 14 amino acids. For the CDR3, the DNA is TGTGCCAGCAGTGACCAGGACAGGGTCCACGAGCAGTACTTC. This sequence encodes CASSDQDRVHEQYF.

The J gene is TRBJ2-7, the V gene TRBV16, with TRBD2 as a possible D gene (5 bases). Germline CDR1 is KGHSY and CDR2 is FQNENV. CDR3 size: 14 residues. V gave up 4 bases and J gave up 4 bases, with 14 bases separating them. For the CDR3, the DNA is TGTGCCAGCAGCCGGTCGGGGTGGGGATACGAGCAGTACGTC. Its protein product is CASSRSGWGYEQYV.

V usage is TRBV30 and J usage is TRBJ2-1, with TRBD1 as a possible D gene (5 bases). The CDR3 loop spans 14 amino acids. Germline-derived CDR1 and CDR2 are GTSNPN and SVGIG (reference sequence). With 5 bases removed from V and 9 bases from J, the gap between germline ends came to 20 bases. DNA for the CDR3: TGTGCCTGGGCAACAGACAGTGGGTTTGGTGAGCAGTTCTTC. This codes for CAWATDSGFGEQFF.

This clone showed up just a few times. This sequence joins TRBV18 and TRBJ2-7; 7 bases fit TRBD1. Per the germline V gene, CDR1 is KGHSH and CDR2 is LQKENI. Trimming cost V 2 bases and J 4 bases; bases outside gene matches: 5. CDR3 length: 14 residues. CDR3 loop: CASSPRQGVYEQYV. In nucleotides, the CDR3 is TGTGCCAGCTCACCAAGGCAGGGGGTTTACGAGCAGTACGTC.

The rearrangement links TRBV24-1 to TRBJ1-4; possibly TRBD1 for D (5 bases). Trimming removed 3 bases from V and 10 bases from J, with 17 bases in between. The length of the CDR3 is 15 residues. Per the germline V gene, CDR1 is KGHDR and CDR2 is SFDVKD. CDR3: CATSDQSVQGGKLFF. The CDR3, as DNA: TGTGCCACCAGTGATCAGTCAGTTCAGGGTGGAAAACTGTTTTTT.

The V gene is TRBV6-5, the J gene TRBJ1-1; TRBD1 aligns across 8 bases. CDR1 is MNHEY and CDR2 is SVGAGI in the germline V gene. Trimming took 7 bases from V and 4 from J; bases not matched to a gene: 8. The CDR3 length is 14 residues. CDR3 region: CASNAGGLGTEAFF. DNA for the CDR3: TGTGCCAGCAATGCAGGGGGCCTCGGCACTGAAGCTTTCTTT.

The rearrangement uses TRBV9 and TRBJ1-1, with D perhaps TRBD1 (5 bases). Germline CDR1 is SGDLS and CDR2 is YYNGEE. Trimming left V 0 bases short and J 1 base short, with 13 bases between. The length of the CDR3 is 16 residues. The CDR3 region is CASSVAYSGQNTEAFF. CDR3 in DNA: TGTGCCAGCAGCGTAGCATATTCAGGGCAGAACACTGAAGCTTTCTTT.